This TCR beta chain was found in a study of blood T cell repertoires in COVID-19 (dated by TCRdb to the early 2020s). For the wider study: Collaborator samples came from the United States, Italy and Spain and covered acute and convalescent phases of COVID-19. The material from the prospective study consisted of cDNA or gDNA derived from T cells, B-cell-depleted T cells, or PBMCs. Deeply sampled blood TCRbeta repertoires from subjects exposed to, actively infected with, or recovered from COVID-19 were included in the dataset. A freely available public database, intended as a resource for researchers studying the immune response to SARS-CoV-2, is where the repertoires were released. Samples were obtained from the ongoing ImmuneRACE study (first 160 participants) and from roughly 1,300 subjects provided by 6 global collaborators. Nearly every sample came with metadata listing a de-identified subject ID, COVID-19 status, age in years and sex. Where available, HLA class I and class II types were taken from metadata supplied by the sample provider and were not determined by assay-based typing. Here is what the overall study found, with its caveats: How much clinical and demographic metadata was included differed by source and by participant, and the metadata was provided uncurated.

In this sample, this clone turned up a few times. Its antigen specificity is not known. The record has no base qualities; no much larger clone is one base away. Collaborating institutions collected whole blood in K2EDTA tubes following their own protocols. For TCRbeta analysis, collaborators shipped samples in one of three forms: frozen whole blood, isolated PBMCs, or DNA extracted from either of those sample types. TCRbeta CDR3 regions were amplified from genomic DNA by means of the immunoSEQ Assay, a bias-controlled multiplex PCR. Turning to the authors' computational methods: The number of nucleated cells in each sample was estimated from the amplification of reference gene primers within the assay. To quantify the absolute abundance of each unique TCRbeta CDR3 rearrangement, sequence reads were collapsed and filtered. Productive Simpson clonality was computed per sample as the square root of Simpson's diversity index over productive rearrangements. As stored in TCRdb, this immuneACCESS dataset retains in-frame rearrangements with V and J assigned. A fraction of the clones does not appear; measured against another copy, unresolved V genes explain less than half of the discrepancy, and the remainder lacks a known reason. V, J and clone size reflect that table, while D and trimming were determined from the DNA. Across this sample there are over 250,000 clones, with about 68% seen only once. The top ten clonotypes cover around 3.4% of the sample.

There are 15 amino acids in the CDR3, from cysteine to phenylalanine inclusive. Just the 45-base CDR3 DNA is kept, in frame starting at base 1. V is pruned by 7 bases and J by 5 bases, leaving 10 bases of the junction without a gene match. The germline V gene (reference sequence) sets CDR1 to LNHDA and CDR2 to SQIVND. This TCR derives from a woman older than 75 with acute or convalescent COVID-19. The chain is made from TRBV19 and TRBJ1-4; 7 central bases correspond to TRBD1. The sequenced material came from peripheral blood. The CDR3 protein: CASTKFGTANEKLFF. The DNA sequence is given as TGTGCCAGTACCAAATTCGGGACAGCAAATGAAAAACTGTTTTTT. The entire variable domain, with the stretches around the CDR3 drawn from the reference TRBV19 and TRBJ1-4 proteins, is DGGITQSPKYLFRKEGQNVTLSCEQNLNHDAMYWYRQDPGQGLRLIYYSQIVNDFQKGDIAEGYSVSREKKESFPLTVTSAQKNPTAFYLCASTKFGTANEKLFFGSGTQLSVL.